These 30 T cell receptor beta chains were sequenced from one sample in a study of T cell responses to AZD1222 COVID-19 vaccine. The method was immunoSEQ multiplex PCR; TCRdb's version includes in-frame clones alone and lacks a portion of them. The sample consists of about 74,000 clones, around 93% of them appearing once. The sequenced sample was peripheral blood, obtained 28 days after the second AZD1222 dose. These receptor sequences come from an adult who received the AZD1222 COVID-19 vaccine.

V usage is TRBV11-1 and J usage is TRBJ2-1, with a possible D match to TRBD2 (5 bases). Per germline, CDR1 SGHAT and CDR2 FQDESV (reference sequence). Trimming pared 2 bases from V and 2 bases from J, leaving 10 bases between. This CDR3 contains 15 residues. The chain's CDR3 is CASSLLTGTYNEQFF. CDR3 nucleotides: TGTGCCAGCAGCTTATTAACGGGAACCTACAATGAGCAGTTCTTC.

This clone turned up a few times. The chain couples TRBV9 to TRBJ2-7; 7 nucleotides match TRBD1. V trimming: 3 bases; J trimming: 2 bases; junction bases outside the gene matches: 2. The CDR3 is 13 amino acids. Germline V lookup: CDR1 SGDLS, CDR2 YYNGEE. CDR3 sequence reads: CASSAGTAYEQYF. The CDR3, as DNA: TGTGCCAGCAGCGCCGGGACAGCCTACGAGCAGTACTTC.

The chain uses TRBV4-3 and TRBJ2-5; D perhaps matches TRBD1 (6 bases). In germline, CDR1 is LGHNA, CDR2 YSLEER. This CDR3 is 16 amino acids long. Trimming pared 2 bases from V and 5 bases from J, leaving 18 bases between. In nucleotides, the CDR3 is TGCGCCAGCAGCCAAAATTTTGGGGGCCTGAGGGAGACCCAGTACTTC. Amino acids: CASSQNFGGLRETQYF.

The sample holds a few counts of this clone. This sequence joins TRBV6-2 or TRBV6-3 and TRBJ2-3; 9 bases match TRBD2. CDR3 length: 18 residues. V shed 2 bases and J 0 bases; nucleotides not matched to a gene: 9. Germline loops: CDR1 MNHEY, CDR2 SVGEGT. In DNA, the CDR3 is TGTGCCAGCAGTTACGATCGCGGGAGGGCCGCTAGCACAGATACGCAGTATTTT. Translation gives CASSYDRGRAASTDTQYF.

The chain combines TRBV7-8 with TRBJ2-7, with 7 bases identical to TRBD1. The CDR3 extends over 14 amino acids. The germline CDR1 and CDR2 sequences are SGHVS and FQNEAQ. After removal of 1 base from V and 7 bases from J, the junction contained 7 bases not matched to a gene. In nucleotides, the CDR3 is TGTGCCAGCAGCTTAGGGACAGGAGGCGTTGAGCAGTACTTC. The encoded protein is CASSLGTGGVEQYF.

The gene calls are TRBV7-9 and TRBJ2-2; 9 nucleotides agree with TRBD1. V dropped 3 bases and J dropped 1; count of bases not matched to a gene: 9. CDR3 size: 18 residues. The V gene's germline CDR1 is SEHNR and CDR2 FQNEAQ (reference sequence). This CDR3 reads CASSLRTGGPLNTGELFF. The DNA of the CDR3 is TGTGCCAGCAGCTTGAGAACAGGGGGCCCTTTGAACACCGGGGAGCTGTTTTTT.

The chain employs TRBV29-1 and TRBJ1-1; D is undetermined. The germline V gene encodes CDR1 SQVTM and CDR2 ANQGSEA. The CDR3 extends over 14 amino acids. Trimming removed 7 bases from V and 1 base from J, with 16 bases in between. CDR3: CSALVPQRNTEAFF. The CDR3 DNA sequence: TGCAGCGCCCTAGTGCCTCAGCGGAACACTGAAGCTTTCTTT.

CDR3 bases: TGCGCCAGCAGCCCACGGGATAGCGGTTCCTACAATGAGCAGTTCTTC. It specifies CASSPRDSGSYNEQFF. V is TRBV5-1 and J is TRBJ2-1, with a weak D call TRBD2 (6 bases). Germline CDR1 SGHRS, CDR2 YFSETQ. Trimming left V 4 bases short and J 1 base short, with 15 bases between. The CDR3 has 16 residues.

This chain uses TRBV5-8 with TRBJ2-7, with 7 positions matching TRBD2. Germline CDR1 SGHTS, CDR2 YDEGEE. The CDR3 spans 15 residues. V lost 1 base to trimming and J lost 0 bases; unmatched junction nucleotides: 4. The CDR3 coding sequence is TGTGCCAGCAGCTTGCTAGCGGCCAGCTCCTACGAGCAGTACTTC. Protein: CASSLLAASSYEQYF. The whole variable domain, filled in from reference TRBV5-8 and TRBJ2-7, reads EAGVTQSPTHLIKTRGQQATLRCSPISGHTSVYWYQQALGLGLQFLLWYDEGEERNRGNFPPRFSGRQFPNYSSELNVNALELEDSALYLCASSLLAASSYEQYFGPGTRLTVT.

This chain joins TRBV5-1 and TRBJ2-2; the D is unclear. Germline CDR1 and CDR2: SGHRS and YFSETQ. V lost 0 bases and J lost 1, with 4 bases in between. This CDR3 has 14 residues. The CDR3 here is CASSLAVNTGELFF. DNA for the CDR3: TGCGCCAGCAGCTTGGCGGTGAACACCGGGGAGCTGTTTTTT.

The rearrangement links TRBV9 to TRBJ1-5; 10 bases fit TRBD1. V dropped 3 bases and J dropped 9; count of bases not matched to a gene: 12. This CDR3 comprises 16 residues. Germline-derived CDR1 and CDR2 are SGDLS and YYNGEE. The chain's CDR3 is CASSARDRGYPGPQHF. The CDR3 coding sequence is TGTGCCAGCAGCGCACGGGACAGGGGCTACCCGGGGCCCCAGCATTTT.

The rearrangement joins TRBV6-1 to TRBJ1-5, with 7 bases fitting TRBD1. In germline, CDR1 is MNHNS, CDR2 SASEGT. This CDR3 has 17 residues. The V and J ends lost 3 bases and 2 bases, in that order; junction bases with no gene match: 10. The CDR3: CASSDQGGQGGNQPQHF. The CDR3 DNA is TGTGCCAGCAGTGATCAGGGGGGGCAGGGAGGCAATCAGCCCCAGCATTTT.

The genes are TRBV6-1 and TRBJ1-4, with D hard to call. V was cut by 0 bases and J by 4 bases, with 12 bases left in between. This CDR3 has 16 amino acids. The germline V gene encodes CDR1 MNHNS and CDR2 SASEGT. The CDR3 nucleotides read TGTGCCAGCAGTGAAGCGCGAGGGATCAATAATGAAAAACTGTTTTTT. It yields the protein CASSEARGINNEKLFF.

CDR3 amino acids: CASNRDWNTEAFF. As DNA, the CDR3 is TGCGCCAGCAACAGGGACTGGAACACTGAAGCTTTCTTT. The chain employs TRBV5-1 and TRBJ1-1, with D perhaps TRBD1 (6 bases). This CDR3 spans 13 amino acids. Per the germline V gene, CDR1 is SGHRS and CDR2 is YFSETQ. V lost 6 bases, J lost 1 base, and 10 bases lay in between.

The V call is TRBV6-5, the J call TRBJ2-5, with 8 nucleotides matching TRBD2. The germline V gene encodes CDR1 MNHEY and CDR2 SVGAGI. The CDR3 totals 13 residues. V gave up 10 bases and J gave up 5 bases; unmatched junction bases: 9. The CDR3 loop is CATTFSGSETQYF. The CDR3 DNA reads as TGTGCCACTACGTTCAGCGGGAGCGAGACCCAGTACTTC.

This clone appeared a single time. In DNA, the CDR3 is TGTGCCAGCAGTTCAGGACAGCTCTATGGCTACACCTTC. Translation gives CASSSGQLYGYTF. V gene TRBV28 combines with J gene TRBJ1-2; possible D gene TRBD1, 6 bases. Germline lookup yields CDR1 MDHEN and CDR2 SYDVKM. V dropped 4 bases and J dropped 4 bases, with 10 bases sitting between them. CDR3 length equals 13 residues.

The count of this clone is one. The rearrangement joins TRBV5-1 to TRBJ1-6, with TRBD1 matching over 8 bases. Germline CDR1 and CDR2: SGHRS and YFSETQ. CDR3 length equals 16 residues. Trimming cost V 0 bases and J 7 bases; bases outside gene matches: 6. CDR3 sequence (DNA): TGCGCCAGCAGCTTGGATACAGGGGGGAACAATTCACCCCTCCACTTT. Its translation: CASSLDTGGNNSPLHF.

The V and J genes are TRBV28 and TRBJ2-7; the D gene is possibly TRBD1 (6 bases). The CDR3 length is 11 residues. V was clipped by 5 bases and J by 6 bases, with 8 bases between them. Looked up from germline, CDR1 is MDHEN and CDR2 is SYDVKM. CDR3 sequence: CASSLGGEQYF. CDR3 coding DNA: TGTGCCAGCAGTCTAGGGGGCGAGCAGTACTTC.

This clone was recorded only once. The chain carries TRBV30 and TRBJ2-7; D not resolved. The CDR3 covers 12 residues. From germline, CDR1 is GTSNPN and CDR2 SVGIG (reference sequence). The V end was cut by 5 bases, the J end by 6 bases, with 14 bases between. The CDR3 DNA sequence: TGTGCCTGGGTTGTTGGCCCCGGCGAGCAGTACTTC. This codes for CAWVVGPGEQYF.

The rearrangement links TRBV14 to TRBJ1-1; 7 bases match TRBD1. Germline values: CDR1 SGHDN, CDR2 FVKESK. Unmatched junction bases numbered 4, after V lost 4 bases and J lost 5 bases. There are 13 residues in the CDR3. This CDR3 reads CASSRTGLTEAFF. For the CDR3, the DNA is TGTGCCAGCAGCCGGACAGGCCTTACTGAAGCTTTCTTT.

The sample holds a few counts of this clone. This chain links TRBV7-9 with TRBJ2-5, with no clear D. Germline V gene lookup returns CDR1 SEHNR and CDR2 FQNEAQ (reference sequence). The CDR3 is made up of 13 amino acids. The V gene lost 4 bases and the J gene lost 7 bases, with 13 bases spanning the gap. DNA of the CDR3: TGTGCCAGCAGCTCACAGACCGCCTGGACCCAGTACTTC. As protein: CASSSQTAWTQYF.

V is TRBV7-9 and J is TRBJ1-4; D uncertain. Trimming pared 4 bases from V and 0 bases from J, leaving 6 bases between. Per germline, CDR1 SEHNR and CDR2 FQNEAQ (reference sequence). The length of the CDR3 is 14 residues. CDR3 DNA: TGTGCCAGCAGCTCACAAGCAACTAATGAAAAACTGTTTTTT. Translated, it gives CASSSQATNEKLFF. The full variable domain, completed using reference TRBV7-9 and TRBJ1-4, is DTGVSQNPRHKITKRGQNVTFRCDPISEHNRLYWYRQTLGQGPEFLTYFQNEAQLEKSRLLSDRFSAERPKGSFSTLEIQRTEQGDSAMYLCASSSQATNEKLFFGSGTQLSVL.

The genes are TRBV28 and TRBJ2-2; 7 positions match TRBD2. The V and J ends lost 5 bases and 6 bases, in that order; junction bases with no gene match: 6. The CDR3 has 14 residues. Germline V lookup: CDR1 MDHEN, CDR2 SYDVKM. The CDR3 bases are TGTGCCAGCAGTCGGGGAGGGAGCTCCGGGGAGCTGTTTTTT. It codes for CASSRGGSSGELFF.

V and J are TRBV6-5 and TRBJ1-1; D is unresolved. CDR1 is MNHEY and CDR2 is SVGAGI in the germline V gene. The CDR3 totals 13 residues. The V end lost 5 bases, the J end lost 0 bases, and 7 bases lay between the germline ends. The CDR3, as DNA: TGTGCCAGCAGTAAATGGATGAACACTGAAGCTTTCTTT. This encodes CASSKWMNTEAFF.

The gene calls are TRBV19 and TRBJ2-3; 9 bases are shared with TRBD2. The CDR3 extends over 15 amino acids. Germline V gene sequence: CDR1 LNHDA, CDR2 SQIVND (reference sequence). V lost 5 bases to trimming and J lost 6 bases; unmatched junction nucleotides: 9. The CDR3 coding sequence is TGTGCCAGTAGTCGCTCCGGGACTAGCTTGGATACGCAGTATTTT. The encoded protein is CASSRSGTSLDTQYF. Full variable domain (outside the CDR3, taken from reference TRBV19 and TRBJ2-3): DGGITQSPKYLFRKEGQNVTLSCEQNLNHDAMYWYRQDPGQGLRLIYYSQIVNDFQKGDIAEGYSVSREKKESFPLTVTSAQKNPTAFYLCASSRSGTSLDTQYFGPGTRLTVL.

The J gene is TRBJ2-3, the V gene TRBV6-6; D is uncertain. CDR1 is MNHNY, CDR2 SVGAGI, per germline (reference sequence). There are 13 residues in the CDR3. Trimming stripped 6 bases from V and 3 bases from J, with 10 bases between. CDR3 coding DNA: TGTGCCAGCAGAATCGCCGGGACAGATACGCAGTATTTT. It yields the protein CASRIAGTDTQYF.

The J gene is TRBJ1-4, the V gene TRBV6-1; 7 nucleotides align to TRBD1. The V and J ends lost 1 base and 5 bases, in that order; junction bases with no gene match: 7. CDR1 is MNHNS, CDR2 SASEGT, per germline. This CDR3 has 16 residues. For the CDR3, the DNA is TGTGCCAGCAGTGAAGAGACAGGGATAAGGAATGAAAAACTGTTTTTT. Its translation is CASSEETGIRNEKLFF.

This chain joins TRBV28 and TRBJ1-2, with D possibly being TRBD1 (5 bases). Trimming took 8 bases from V and 8 from J, leaving 18 bases between them. The V gene's germline CDR1 is MDHEN and CDR2 SYDVKM. The CDR3 contains 13 residues. The CDR3 DNA sequence: TGTGCCAGCGTTAGCGACAGCCATAAGGGCTACACCTTC. It specifies CASVSDSHKGYTF.

CDR3 region: CASSSPVGRNNEQFF. The CDR3 DNA sequence: TGTGCCAGCAGTTCCCCCGTTGGGCGGAACAATGAGCAGTTCTTC. This chain uses TRBV28 with TRBJ2-1; D not certain. CDR1 is MDHEN and CDR2 is SYDVKM in the germline V gene. V lost 4 bases to trimming and J lost 5 bases, with 15 bases between them. This CDR3 contains 15 residues.

This clone has a single count. The V call is TRBV9, the J call TRBJ2-3, with D maybe TRBD1 (5 bases). Between the trimmed V and J ends, which lost 0 bases and 3 bases, there was a span of 11 bases. The germline gives CDR1 SGDLS, CDR2 YYNGEE. This CDR3 is 15 amino acids long. The CDR3 DNA reads TGTGCCAGCAGCGTAGAGTCAGGGTGGACAGATACGCAGTATTTT. Protein product: CASSVESGWTDTQYF.